This T cell receptor beta chain comes out of a study of blood T cell repertoires in COVID-19. The CDR3 length is 13 residues. The germline V gene has CDR1 SGHTA and CDR2 FQGNSA. The V end lost 2 bases, the J end lost 4 bases, and 8 bases lay between the germline ends. Profiled with immunoSEQ multiplex PCR; TCRdb holds only in-frame clones, not every one. Found here are over 150,000 clones, around 85% of them singletons; the top ten hold approximately 0.63%. The rearrangement uses TRBV7-2 and TRBJ1-1, with D unclear. This sequence originates from a man aged 55 to 70 with COVID-19, enrolled during active disease. Sequenced sample: peripheral blood. Here the CDR3 reads CASSLYESTEAFF. CDR3 in DNA: TGTGCCAGCAGCTTATACGAGAGCACTGAAGCTTTCTTT.